The 27 T cell receptor beta chains given below trace back to one sample, sequenced in a study of shared clonotypes between healthy human individuals. TCRdb keeps only in-frame clones here, not all; method: immunoSEQ multiplex PCR. The table shows about 2.3 million clones, with 93% occurring only once. The sequencing sample was made of naive CD4+ T cells from PBMCs. The subset was: CD45RA+ positively selected. The receptor set was obtained from a man aged 18 to 30 in good health. Some clones in this sample may be carry-over from other donors' samples.

The rearrangement links TRBV7-6 to TRBJ2-5, with D perhaps matching TRBD1 (6 bases). V lost 4 bases to trimming and J lost 2 bases, with 11 bases between them. Germline V gives CDR1 SGHVS, CDR2 FNYEAQ. The CDR3 length is 14 residues. The CDR3 is CASSSGTRQETQYF. CDR3 bases: TGTGCCAGCAGCTCCGGGACACGGCAAGAGACCCAGTACTTC.

The V gene is TRBV2, the J gene TRBJ2-5; TRBD1 matches 9 bases. The V segment lost 0 bases and the J segment 2 bases; nucleotides outside the gene matches: 10. The CDR3 has 18 residues. Per the germline V gene, CDR1 is SNHLY and CDR2 is FYNNEI. The CDR3: CASSEALGTGNNQETQYF. Here the CDR3 DNA reads TGTGCCAGCAGTGAAGCGCTAGGGACAGGGAACAATCAAGAGACCCAGTACTTC.

The chain employs TRBV9 and TRBJ2-3; no reliable D call. CDR1 is SGDLS, CDR2 YYNGEE, per germline. The CDR3 runs 13 residues. The germline V and J ends were trimmed by 0 bases and 5 bases, with 7 bases remaining between them. The DNA for the CDR3 is TGTGCCAGCAGCGTAGGTTACGGAGATACGCAGTATTTT. Translated, it gives CASSVGYGDTQYF.

This sequence joins TRBV20-1 and TRBJ2-3, with 7 bases aligning to TRBD1. The V gene's germline CDR1 is DFQATT and CDR2 SNEGSKA (reference sequence). Trimming took 6 bases from V and 13 from J; bases not matched to a gene: 10. The CDR3 contains 11 residues. The chain's CDR3 is CSADATGNKYF. The CDR3 DNA follows: TGCAGTGCCGACGCGACAGGGAATAAGTATTTT.

The chain has TRBV7-2 and TRBJ2-7, with D unclear. The germline V gene has CDR1 SGHTA and CDR2 FQGNSA. This CDR3 spans 15 amino acids. Trimming took 4 bases from V and 1 from J, leaving 14 bases between them. This chain's CDR3 is CASSSTFWDSYEQYF. Written as DNA, the CDR3 is TGTGCCAGCAGCTCGACTTTCTGGGATTCCTACGAGCAGTACTTC. Complete variable domain (other parts from reference TRBV7-2 and TRBJ2-7): GAGVSQSPSNKVTEKGKDVELRCDPISGHTALYWYRQSLGQGLEFLIYFQGNSAPDKSGLPSDRFSAERTGGSVSTLTIQRTQQEDSAVYLCASSSTFWDSYEQYFGPGTRLTVT.

This sequence joins TRBV15 and TRBJ1-1; 7 bases fit TRBD1. The CDR3 is made up of 16 amino acids. Germline CDR1 LNHNV, CDR2 YYDKDF (reference sequence). The V segment lost 1 base and the J segment 0 bases; nucleotides outside the gene matches: 5. CDR3 loop: CATSRGQGRMNTEAFF. DNA for the CDR3: TGTGCCACCAGCAGAGGACAGGGCCGGATGAACACTGAAGCTTTCTTT.

About this clone: This same CDR3 is encoded by further DNA sequences in the sample. The chain couples TRBV11-2 to TRBJ2-1; no clear D gene. V was clipped by 0 bases and J by 8 bases, with 8 bases between them. This CDR3 contains 13 residues. In germline, CDR1 is SGHAT, CDR2 FQNNGV. The CDR3 loop reads CASSLDRADEQFF. CDR3 in DNA: TGTGCCAGCAGCTTAGATAGGGCGGATGAGCAGTTCTTC.

This chain joins TRBV28 and TRBJ1-4; D is unclear. The CDR3 runs 16 residues. V was cut by 2 bases and J by 3 bases, with 13 bases left in between. Germline V gene data show CDR1 as MDHEN and CDR2 as SYDVKM. CDR3 amino acids: CASSLGRAEANEKLFF. In nucleotides, the CDR3 is TGTGCCAGCAGTTTAGGTAGGGCTGAAGCTAATGAAAAACTGTTTTTT.

This clone was observed a single time. The chain has TRBV28 and TRBJ2-7, with a possible D match to TRBD2 (7 bases). This CDR3 contains 13 residues. CDR1 MDHEN and CDR2 SYDVKM come from the germline V gene. The V end lost 7 bases, the J end lost 7 bases, and 17 bases lay between the germline ends. In DNA form, the CDR3 reads TGTGCCAGCATACCTGGGGGGGGCTGGGAGCAGTACTTC. Its protein product is CASIPGGGWEQYF.

This clone was observed a handful of times. This sequence joins TRBV19 and TRBJ2-5; D is ambiguous. Germline CDR1 and CDR2: LNHDA and SQIVND (reference sequence). Deletions cut 4 bases from V and 3 bases from J, with 12 bases between. CDR3 length: 14 amino acids. The CDR3 DNA reads TGTGCCAGTAGTACGTACTACCGCGAAGAGACCCAGTACTTC. This sequence encodes CASSTYYREETQYF.

This clone has a single count. The chain carries TRBV5-1 and TRBJ2-5, with unresolved D. Germline CDR1 and CDR2: SGHRS and YFSETQ. The ends were cut back, 0 bases at V and 6 bases at J, with 9 bases in the middle. This CDR3 has 13 amino acids. Here the CDR3 reads CASSLAHSQTQYF. For the CDR3, the DNA is TGCGCCAGCAGCTTGGCCCACAGCCAGACCCAGTACTTC.

V gene TRBV5-1 combines with J gene TRBJ2-7; the D gene is possibly TRBD1 (6 bases). The CDR3 is 15 amino acids. Germline-derived CDR1 and CDR2 are SGHRS and YFSETQ. V was pared by 1 base and J by 2 bases, with 13 bases between. The DNA for the CDR3 is TGCGCCAGCAGCTTGAGCCAGGGGAGTGCCTACGAGCAGTACTTC. It is translated as CASSLSQGSAYEQYF.

Concerning this clone: This sample includes further DNA sequences coding for the same CDR3. This chain joins TRBV5-4 and TRBJ2-7; 13 bases are a match to TRBD2. The J segment lost 2 bases and the V segment lost 4 bases, leaving 3 bases of the junction unmatched. The CDR3 loop spans 15 amino acids. CDR1 SGHNT and CDR2 YYREEE come from the germline V gene (reference sequence). This CDR3 is CASSLGLAGAYEQYF. The CDR3 DNA reads as TGTGCCAGCAGCCTAGGACTAGCGGGAGCCTACGAGCAGTACTTC.

The rearrangement joins TRBV6-5 to TRBJ1-3; no clear D. This CDR3 spans 15 amino acids. Trimming stripped 4 bases from V and 0 bases from J, with 10 bases between. Germline V CDR1 and CDR2: MNHEY, SVGAGI. Here the CDR3 reads CASSFLVYSGNTIYF. In DNA, the CDR3 is TGTGCCAGCAGTTTTCTGGTCTACTCTGGAAACACCATATATTTT.

J is TRBJ2-6 and V is TRBV10-1, with D unclear. Between the trimmed V and J ends, which lost 10 bases and 1 base, there was a span of 14 bases. The V gene's germline CDR1 is WNHNN and CDR2 SYGVQD (reference sequence). The CDR3 has 15 residues. The CDR3 DNA reads TGCGCCACACGCCGTTCGGCATCTGGGGCCAACGTCCTGACTTTC. Protein product: CATRRSASGANVLTF.

This chain links TRBV6-1 with TRBJ2-3; 16 nucleotides line up with TRBD2. Germline V gene sequence: CDR1 MNHNS, CDR2 SASEGT. CDR3 length equals 18 residues. Trimming cost V 4 bases and J 1 base; bases outside gene matches: 5. CDR3 sequence reads: CASSAGTSGRGGTDTQYF. In nucleotides, the CDR3 is TGTGCCAGCAGTGCCGGGACTAGCGGGAGGGGCGGCACAGATACGCAGTATTTT.

The rearrangement joins TRBV6-1 to TRBJ1-5, with D possibly TRBD1 on 5 matching bases. The CDR3 loop spans 15 amino acids. Per germline, CDR1 MNHNS and CDR2 SASEGT. V lost 8 bases, J lost 4 bases, and 18 bases lay in between. The CDR3 is CASGTVVTVNQPQHF. The CDR3 coding sequence is TGTGCCAGCGGGACGGTTGTAACGGTTAATCAGCCCCAGCATTTT.

This clone was seen a handful of times. This chain links TRBV7-3 with TRBJ1-1; D uncertain. CDR3 length: 13 residues. Germline V gene data show CDR1 as SGHTA and CDR2 as FQGTGA. The V gene lost 5 bases and the J gene lost 1 base, with 8 bases spanning the gap. The CDR3 coding sequence is TGTGCCAGCAGCCACCGCGGGAACACTGAAGCTTTCTTT. It codes for CASSHRGNTEAFF.

The chain carries TRBV27 and TRBJ1-2; D call uncertain. Trimming took off 5 bases at V and 8 bases at J, with 21 bases between the two ends. Looked up from germline, CDR1 is MNHEY and CDR2 is SMNVEV (reference sequence). The CDR3 length is 15 residues. DNA of the CDR3: TGTGCCAGCAGTCTTGGCCGGGAACAGTATTTGGGCTACACCTTC. This translates into CASSLGREQYLGYTF.

This clone was seen only once. The genes are TRBV7-2 and TRBJ2-2, with D perhaps matching TRBD2 (6 bases). The ends were cut back, 2 bases at V and 4 bases at J, with 11 bases in the middle. The CDR3 covers 15 residues. CDR1 is SGHTA, CDR2 FQGNSA, per germline. The CDR3 sequence: CASSLNRGTTGELFF. In DNA, the CDR3 is TGTGCCAGCAGCTTAAACCGCGGGACCACCGGGGAGCTGTTTTTT.

V and J are TRBV15 and TRBJ2-6; the D gene could be TRBD1 or TRBD2 (6 bases each). The germline V gene encodes CDR1 LNHNV and CDR2 YYDKDF (reference sequence). The CDR3 contains 19 residues. V was pared by 6 bases and J by 4 bases, with 25 bases between. Here the CDR3 DNA reads TGTGCCACCAGTCTACCTCCGGGGGCGACTTCTTCCGGGGCCAACGTCCTGACTTTC. Its translation: CATSLPPGATSSGANVLTF.

The chain's CDR3 is CASSSSFRTGVGQPQHF. CDR3 DNA sequence: TGTGCCAGCAGTTCCTCGTTTCGGACAGGGGTTGGTCAGCCCCAGCATTTT. This rearrangement joins TRBV7-8 to TRBJ1-5, with 9 bases lining up with TRBD1. The germline V gene has CDR1 SGHVS and CDR2 FQNEAQ. The CDR3 runs to 17 residues. V lost 6 bases to trimming and J lost 6 bases; unmatched junction nucleotides: 15.

Comment on this clone: Other DNA sequences in the same sample also yield this CDR3. The rearrangement links TRBV14 to TRBJ1-1; D is uncertain. Trimming shortened V by 1 base and J by 3 bases, and 6 bases separated the two germline ends. There are 13 residues in the CDR3. CDR1 and CDR2 (germline): SGHDN, FVKESK. The CDR3 protein is CASSQGLDTEAFF. The CDR3 DNA reads as TGTGCCAGCAGCCAAGGTCTAGACACTGAAGCTTTCTTT.

Regarding this clone: At the DNA level, this CDR3 is encoded by other sequences in the same sample as well. The chain links TRBV6-6 to TRBJ2-7; D is tentatively TRBD1 or TRBD2 (5 bases each). The V gene's germline CDR1 is MNHNY and CDR2 SVGAGI (reference sequence). The CDR3 sequence is 14 residues long. V lost 6 bases and J 2 bases, leaving 14 bases between the germline ends. CDR3 region: CASSSGGGTYEQYF. Written as DNA, the CDR3 is TGTGCCAGCAGCTCTGGGGGTGGAACCTACGAGCAGTACTTC.

The rearrangement uses TRBV29-1 and TRBJ2-1; TRBD1 or TRBD2 may be the D gene (5 bases each). CDR3 length equals 13 residues. The V and J ends lost 7 bases and 10 bases respectively, with 20 bases between them. Germline V gives CDR1 SQVTM, CDR2 ANQGSEA. The CDR3 DNA follows: TGCAGCGAAATCCGGGACCCACTCCGAGAGCAGTTCTTC. It yields the protein CSEIRDPLREQFF.

This sequence joins TRBV27 and TRBJ1-2, with no clear D. The germline gives CDR1 MNHEY, CDR2 SMNVEV (reference sequence). V dropped 5 bases and J dropped 7 bases, with 17 bases sitting between them. This CDR3 has 14 residues. The CDR3 region is CASSPDGTAAGYTF. The CDR3 DNA reads as TGTGCCAGCAGTCCGGACGGCACAGCTGCTGGCTACACCTTC.

A remark on this clone: The identical CDR3 is also encoded by other nucleotide sequences in the sample. The chain recombines TRBV5-1 with TRBJ2-2; D not resolved. Germline CDR1 reads SGHRS; CDR2 reads YFSETQ. The V end lost 0 bases, the J end lost 5 bases, and 11 bases lay between the germline ends. This CDR3 is built from 15 residues. The CDR3 DNA is TGCGCCAGCAGCTTGGCAGGCAGATCAACCGGGGAGCTGTTTTTT. Protein sequence: CASSLAGRSTGELFF.